Sequencing of this T cell receptor (beta chain) was carried out in a study of OX40 agonist ivuxolimab in advanced cancers. The study in broad terms: Ivuxolimab was an agonistic, fully human IgG2 monoclonal antibody directed against OX40 (CD134), a costimulatory receptor. Intravenous ivuxolimab was administered to patients every 2 weeks at six dose levels: 0.01, 0.1, 0.3, 1.5, 3 and 10 mg/kg. Of the approximately 53 patients in dose escalation, 19 had hepatocellular carcinoma, some 15 had melanoma, 9 had renal cell carcinoma and 9 had head and neck cancer. In the dose-escalation cohort, more than 75% of patients were male, and the mean age was roughly 60 years, with a range of about 20 to 90. Prior anti-PD-1, anti-PD-L1 or anti-CTLA-4 therapy was permitted, and 30% to 50% of dose-escalation patients had received checkpoint inhibitors. Three dose-escalation patients achieved partial responses, one with hepatocellular carcinoma and two with cutaneous melanoma. Peripheral TCRbeta sequencing was intended to test whether TCR sequence diversity was altered and clonal T-cell expansion was caused by ivuxolimab. The paper reports the monotherapy dose-escalation portion (N of about 50 patients) of the phase I ivuxolimab trial. Overall study outcomes, separate from this receptor: Low levels of normalized T-cell clonal expansion were also seen in some nonresponding patients. The antigen specificity of the clonally expanded peripheral T cells was not determined. In the 0.1-3.0 mg/kg groups, partial responders were among the patients with the lowest normalized peripheral clonal expansion, particularly in CD8+ T cells. After ivuxolimab, more expanded clones were found on average in CD8+ T cells than in CD4+ T cells. At doses of 0.1 to 3.0 mg/kg, clonal expansion of both CD4+ and CD8+ T cells in blood was seen between baseline and week 6.

Notes on this clone: Its antigen remains undetermined. No base quality values were provided; no much bigger clone lies one nucleotide off.

The trial excluded patients who had a history of autoimmune disease or were on systemic immunosuppression. Peripheral blood for TCR sequencing was collected from all dose cohorts at baseline, on cycle 4 day 1, and on cycle 7 day 1. The samples were taken from a phase I, first-in-human, multicenter, open-label dose-escalation trial of ivuxolimab. The trial enrolled adults with locally advanced or metastatic head and neck squamous cell, hepatocellular, melanoma or renal cell carcinoma. Before TCR sequencing, CD4+ T cells and CD8+ T cells were sorted from peripheral blood as separate populations. To sequence the TCRbeta CDR3 region, genomic DNA was isolated from the sorted cells. TCRbeta CDR3 regions were sequenced using the immunoSEQ Assay. The table was pulled from immuneACCESS by TCRdb, which kept in-frame rearrangements only. Such tables lose some clones; where checked, under half of the loss comes from unresolved V genes, and the rest has no known cause. In all, the sample holds tens of thousands of clones, and approximately 87% of those were seen once. Clones ranked in the top ten supply 6.5% to 8% of the sample.

Counted from cysteine to phenylalanine, this CDR3 has 12 amino acids. Only the CDR3 region is kept as DNA, spanning 36 bases read in frame from base 1. Relative to germline, V is 8 bases shorter and J is 5 bases shorter, with 10 bases between their ends. The germline V gene gives CDR1 as SNHLY and CDR2 as FYNNEI. The rearranged chain carries TRBV2 and TRBJ2-4; too little of a D gene remains to name it. This TCR was recovered from an adult with an advanced solid tumor such as melanoma, head and neck, liver or kidney cancer. The sequenced sample was CD4+ or CD8+ T cells sorted from blood, obtained in a trial of the OX40 agonist ivuxolimab. Here the CDR3 is given as CASEIIQNIQYF. The nucleotide sequence is given as TGTGCCAGCGAAATCATCCAAAACATTCAGTACTTC.